The clone carrying this T cell receptor (beta chain) has more than one count but fewer than ten. Its target is not known. The CDR3 covers 12 residues. J lost 6 bases, V lost 6 bases, and 7 bases had no gene match. Germline CDR1 SQVTM, CDR2 ANQGSEA. The sample is drawn from a study of cytomegalovirus exposure and HLA in healthy donors. Study information: T cells numbering around 170 million yielded some 100 million unique TCR beta sequences in an earlier analysis. General study findings and limits: A few of the chains that were CMV-associated were confirmed in vitro to be specific for CMV antigens. Cytomegalovirus-associated status was assigned to about 160 TCR beta chains. Most subjects' HLA-A and HLA-B alleles were reportedly predicted from TCR beta sequences.

This PCR relied on a set of 60 Vbeta primers and 13 Jbeta primers. Sequenced by immunoSEQ multiplex PCR; TCRdb stores in-frame clones only, minus some. The table has 75,000 to 90,000 clones, over 60% seen once. The clonotype originates from a man aged 35 to 55 in good health and CMV-seronegative. What was sequenced was PBMCs. This chain connects TRBV29-1 to TRBJ2-7; the match to TRBD1 covers 8 bases. The CDR3 region is CSVRTGIGEQYF. CDR3 DNA sequence: TGCAGCGTAAGGACAGGGATAGGCGAGCAGTACTTC.